The 7 T cell receptor beta chains below come from one sample, sequenced in a study of naive and memory T cell subsets. An equimolar mix of two oligonucleotides served as the beta constant-region primer for TRBC1 and TRBC2. TCRdb re-called the UMI-ligation and nested PCR reads through MiXCR, storing one row per CDR3 protein. The repertoire holds approximately 85,000 distinct CDR3 sequences, with 7% as singletons. The sample taken for sequencing was central memory CD4+ T cells from blood. Source of these receptors: a human donor in good health.

This rearrangement joins TRBV21-1 to TRBJ2-1. TRBV21-1 is a documented pseudogene. The CDR3 totals 12 residues. The CDR3 bases are TGTGCCAGCAGCAAAGACCGCAATGAGCAGTTCTTC. It specifies CASSKDRNEQFF.

This clonotype has a handful of counts. V usage is TRBV6-2 or TRBV6-3 and J usage is TRBJ2-5; 7 positions match TRBD2. There are 16 residues in the CDR3. Germline V gene sequence: CDR1 MNHEY, CDR2 SVGEGT. The ends lost 9 bases at V and 0 bases at J; junction bases unmatched: 13. The CDR3 region has the DNA TGTGCCAGTTCCCACCGGGACTACCTGTACCAAGAGACCCAGTACTTC. Encoded protein: CASSHRDYLYQETQYF.

This clonotype occurred a few times. This sequence joins TRBV2 and TRBJ2-5, with D possibly being TRBD2 (6 bases). The CDR3 runs to 14 residues. Germline V CDR1 and CDR2: SNHLY, FYNNEI. V was trimmed by 7 bases and J by 5 bases, leaving 17 bases between them. CDR3 in amino acids: CASTSLGAGETQYF. CDR3 nucleotide sequence: TGTGCCAGCACCTCCCTCGGTGCGGGGGAGACCCAGTACTTC.

This clonotype has ten or more counts. The CDR3 sequence: CATSDPDREKAGELFF. DNA for the CDR3: TGTGCCACCAGTGACCCGGACAGGGAAAAGGCCGGGGAGCTGTTTTTT. V and J are TRBV24-1 and TRBJ2-2, with 8 bases that match TRBD1. J gave up 6 bases and V 4 bases, and 9 bases lay outside the gene matches. The CDR3 has 16 residues. Germline CDR1 is KGHDR and CDR2 is SFDVKD.

This clonotype was seen ten or more times. The V and J genes are TRBV25-1 and TRBJ1-2; 12 bases agree with TRBD1. The ends lost 5 bases at V and 8 bases at J; junction bases unmatched: 9. Germline V gives CDR1 MGHDK, CDR2 SYGVNS. There are 15 residues in the CDR3. The CDR3 here is CASSWPGQGAPGYTF. The CDR3 region has the DNA TGTGCCAGCAGTTGGCCGGGACAGGGGGCGCCCGGCTACACCTTC.

On this clonotype: Given a much more abundant clone one base away, this may be a read error. The J gene is TRBJ2-1, the V gene TRBV4-2; 8 bases map to TRBD1. The trim removed 1 base at V and 11 bases at J, leaving 7 bases unmatched. Germline V lookup: CDR1 LGHNA, CDR2 YNFKEQ. There are 14 residues in the CDR3. The CDR3 sequence: CASSQGQGFGKQFF. CDR3 nucleotides: TGTGCCAGCAGCCAAGGACAGGGGTTCGGTAAGCAGTTCTTC.

This clonotype was counted at least ten times. This chain uses TRBV5-1 with TRBJ2-7; D unclear. The germline gives CDR1 SGHRS, CDR2 YFSETQ. The CDR3 has 11 residues. Trimming cost V 0 bases and J 5 bases, with 3 bases left between them. The CDR3 coding sequence is TGCGCCAGCAGCTTGGACGACGAGCAGTACTTC. This codes for CASSLDDEQYF.